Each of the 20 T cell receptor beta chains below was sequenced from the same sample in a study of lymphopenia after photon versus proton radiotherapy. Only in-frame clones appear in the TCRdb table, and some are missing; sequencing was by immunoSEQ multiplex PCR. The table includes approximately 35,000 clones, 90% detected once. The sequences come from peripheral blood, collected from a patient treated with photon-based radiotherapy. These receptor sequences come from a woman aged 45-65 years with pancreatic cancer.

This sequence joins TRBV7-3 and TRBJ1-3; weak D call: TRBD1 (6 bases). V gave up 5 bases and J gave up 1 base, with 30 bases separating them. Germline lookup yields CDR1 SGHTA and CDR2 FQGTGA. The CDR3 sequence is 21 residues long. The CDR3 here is CASSQIADWGLIPASGNTIYF. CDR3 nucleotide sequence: TGTGCCAGCAGCCAAATCGCCGACTGGGGGCTGATTCCTGCGTCTGGAAACACCATATATTTT.

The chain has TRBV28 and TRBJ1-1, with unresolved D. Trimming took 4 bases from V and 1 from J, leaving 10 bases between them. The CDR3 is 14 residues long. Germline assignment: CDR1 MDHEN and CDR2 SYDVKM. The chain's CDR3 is CASSWSGWNTEAFF. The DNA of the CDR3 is TGTGCCAGCAGTTGGAGCGGGTGGAACACTGAAGCTTTCTTT.

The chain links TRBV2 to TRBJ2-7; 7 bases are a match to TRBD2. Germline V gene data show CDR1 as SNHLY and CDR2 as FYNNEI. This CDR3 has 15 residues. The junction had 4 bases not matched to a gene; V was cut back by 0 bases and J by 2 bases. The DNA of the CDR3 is TGTGCCAGCAGTGAAGCTTCTAGCGGTACCTACGAGCAGTACTTC. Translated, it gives CASSEASSGTYEQYF.

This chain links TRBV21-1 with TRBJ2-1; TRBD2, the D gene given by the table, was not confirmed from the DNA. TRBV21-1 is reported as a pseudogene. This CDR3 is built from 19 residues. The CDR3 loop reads CASSKTSGRKAFVYNEQFF. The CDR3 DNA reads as TGTGCCAGCAGCAAAACTAGCGGGAGAAAGGCCTTTGTTTACAATGAGCAGTTCTTC.

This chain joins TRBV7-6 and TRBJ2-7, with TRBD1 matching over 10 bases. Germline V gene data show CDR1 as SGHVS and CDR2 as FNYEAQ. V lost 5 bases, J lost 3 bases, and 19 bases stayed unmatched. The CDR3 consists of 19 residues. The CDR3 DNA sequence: TGTGCCAGCAGCCCCTTCTTCGACAGGGGGCGGCAATCAGACTACGAGCAGTACTTC. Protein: CASSPFFDRGRQSDYEQYF.

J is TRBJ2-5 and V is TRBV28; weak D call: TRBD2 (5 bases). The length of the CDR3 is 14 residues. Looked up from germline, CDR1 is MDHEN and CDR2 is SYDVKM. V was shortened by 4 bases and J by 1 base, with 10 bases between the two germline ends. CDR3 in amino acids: CASSSARVQETQYF. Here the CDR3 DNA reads TGTGCCAGCAGTTCCGCGCGGGTCCAAGAGACCCAGTACTTC.

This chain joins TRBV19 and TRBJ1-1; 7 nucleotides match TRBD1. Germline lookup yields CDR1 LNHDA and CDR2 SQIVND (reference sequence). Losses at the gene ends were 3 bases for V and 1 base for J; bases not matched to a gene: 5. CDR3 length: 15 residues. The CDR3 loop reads CASSIGRGKNTEAFF. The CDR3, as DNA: TGTGCCAGTAGTATCGGCAGGGGGAAGAACACTGAAGCTTTCTTT. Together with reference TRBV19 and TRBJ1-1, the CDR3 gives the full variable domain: DGGITQSPKYLFRKEGQNVTLSCEQNLNHDAMYWYRQDPGQGLRLIYYSQIVNDFQKGDIAEGYSVSREKKESFPLTVTSAQKNPTAFYLCASSIGRGKNTEAFFGQGTRLTVV.

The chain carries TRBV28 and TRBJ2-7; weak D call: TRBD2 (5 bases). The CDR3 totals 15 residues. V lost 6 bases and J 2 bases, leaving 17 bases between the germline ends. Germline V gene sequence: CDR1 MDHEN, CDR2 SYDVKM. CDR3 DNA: TGTGCCAGCAGCTCTCCCTGGACTGCTACCTACGAGCAGTACTTC. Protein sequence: CASSSPWTATYEQYF.

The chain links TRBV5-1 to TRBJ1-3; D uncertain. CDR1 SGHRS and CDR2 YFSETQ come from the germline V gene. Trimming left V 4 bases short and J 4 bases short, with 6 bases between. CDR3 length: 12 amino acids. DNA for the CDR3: TGCGCCAGCAGCGGAACAGGAAACACCATATATTTT. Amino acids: CASSGTGNTIYF.

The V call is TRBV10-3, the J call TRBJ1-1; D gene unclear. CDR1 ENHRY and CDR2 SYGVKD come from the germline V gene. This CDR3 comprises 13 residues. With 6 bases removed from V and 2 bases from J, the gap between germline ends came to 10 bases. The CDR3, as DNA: TGTGCCATCAGCCGAGAGCCCAACACTGAAGCTTTCTTT. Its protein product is CAISREPNTEAFF.

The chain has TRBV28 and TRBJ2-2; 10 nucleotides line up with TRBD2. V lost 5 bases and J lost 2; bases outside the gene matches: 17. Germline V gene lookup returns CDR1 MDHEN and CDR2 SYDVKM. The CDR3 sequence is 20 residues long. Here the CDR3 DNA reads TGTGCCAGCAGTCTATATTCCCCGTTACTAGCGGGACTTAACACCGGGGAGCTGTTTTTT. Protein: CASSLYSPLLAGLNTGELFF. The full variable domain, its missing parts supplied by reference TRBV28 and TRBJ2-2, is DVKVTQSSRYLVKRTGEKVFLECVQDMDHENMFWYRQDPGLGLRLIYFSYDVKMKEKGDIPEGYSVSREKKERFSLILESASTNQTSMYLCASSLYSPLLAGLNTGELFFGEGSRLTVL.

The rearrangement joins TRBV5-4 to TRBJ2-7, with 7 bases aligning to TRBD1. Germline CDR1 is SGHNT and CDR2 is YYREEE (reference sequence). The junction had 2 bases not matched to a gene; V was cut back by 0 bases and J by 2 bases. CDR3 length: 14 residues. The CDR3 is CASSLGGTAYEQYF. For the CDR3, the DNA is TGTGCCAGCAGCTTGGGTGGGACAGCCTACGAGCAGTACTTC.

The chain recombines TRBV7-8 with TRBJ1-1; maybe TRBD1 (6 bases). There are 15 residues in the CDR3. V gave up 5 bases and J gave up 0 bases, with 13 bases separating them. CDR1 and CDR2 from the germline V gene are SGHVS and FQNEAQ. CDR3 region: CASSPRTAMNTEAFF. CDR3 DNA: TGTGCCAGCAGCCCGAGGACAGCAATGAACACTGAAGCTTTCTTT.

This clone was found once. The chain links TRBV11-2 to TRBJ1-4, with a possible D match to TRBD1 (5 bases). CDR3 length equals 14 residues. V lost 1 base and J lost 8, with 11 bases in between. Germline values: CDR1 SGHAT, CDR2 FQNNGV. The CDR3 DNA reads TGTGCCAGCAGCTTAGCTACAGGATTCGAAAAACTGTTTTTT. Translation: CASSLATGFEKLFF.

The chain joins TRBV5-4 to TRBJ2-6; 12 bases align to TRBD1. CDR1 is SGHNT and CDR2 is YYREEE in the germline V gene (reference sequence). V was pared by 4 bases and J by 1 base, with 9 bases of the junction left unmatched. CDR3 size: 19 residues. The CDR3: CASSPGTGGIGSGANVLTF. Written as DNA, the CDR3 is TGTGCCAGCAGCCCGGGGACAGGGGGCATAGGGTCTGGGGCCAACGTCCTGACTTTC.

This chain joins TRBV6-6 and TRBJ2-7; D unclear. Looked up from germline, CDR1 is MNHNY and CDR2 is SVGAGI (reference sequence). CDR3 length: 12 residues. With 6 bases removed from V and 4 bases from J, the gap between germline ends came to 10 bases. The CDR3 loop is CASSPTQYEQYF. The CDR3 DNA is TGTGCCAGCAGCCCAACACAGTACGAGCAGTACTTC.

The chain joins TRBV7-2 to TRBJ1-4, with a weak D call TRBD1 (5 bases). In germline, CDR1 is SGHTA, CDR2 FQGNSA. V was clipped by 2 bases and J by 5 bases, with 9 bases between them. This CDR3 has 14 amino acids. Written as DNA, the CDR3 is TGTGCCAGCAGCTTAAACAGACAGAATGAAAAACTGTTTTTT. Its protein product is CASSLNRQNEKLFF.

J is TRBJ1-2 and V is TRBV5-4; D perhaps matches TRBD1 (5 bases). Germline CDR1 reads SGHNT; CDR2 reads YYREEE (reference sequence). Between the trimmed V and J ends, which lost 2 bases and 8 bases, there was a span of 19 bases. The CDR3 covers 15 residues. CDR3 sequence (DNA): TGTGCCAGCAGCTTACAGGCCGGGACGGATACCGGCTACACCTTC. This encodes CASSLQAGTDTGYTF.

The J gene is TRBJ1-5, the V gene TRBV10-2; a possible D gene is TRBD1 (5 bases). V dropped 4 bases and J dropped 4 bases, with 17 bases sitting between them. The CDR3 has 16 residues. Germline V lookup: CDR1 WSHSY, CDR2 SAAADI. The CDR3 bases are TGCGCCAGCAGTGGGACGATCGGGGGGGTTAATCAGCCCCAGCATTTT. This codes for CASSGTIGGVNQPQHF.

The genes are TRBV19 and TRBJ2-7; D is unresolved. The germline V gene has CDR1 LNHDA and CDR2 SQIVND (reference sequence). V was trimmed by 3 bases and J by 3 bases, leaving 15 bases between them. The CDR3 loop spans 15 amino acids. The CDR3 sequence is CASSIPRAGYYEQYF. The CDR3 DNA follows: TGTGCCAGTAGTATCCCCCGGGCAGGATACTACGAGCAGTACTTC.